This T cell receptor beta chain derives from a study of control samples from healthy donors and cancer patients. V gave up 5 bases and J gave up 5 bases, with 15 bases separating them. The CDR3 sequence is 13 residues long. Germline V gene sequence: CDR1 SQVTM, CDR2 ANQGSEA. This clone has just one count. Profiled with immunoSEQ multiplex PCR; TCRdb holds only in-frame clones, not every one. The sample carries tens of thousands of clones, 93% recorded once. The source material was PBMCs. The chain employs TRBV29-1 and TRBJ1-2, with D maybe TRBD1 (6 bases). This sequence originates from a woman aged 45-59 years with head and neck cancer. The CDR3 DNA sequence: TGCAGCGTTAGTGCAGGACAGTCGTATGGCTACACCTTC. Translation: CSVSAGQSYGYTF.